These 28 T cell receptor beta chains share one sample of origin, sequenced in a study of beta chain features in type 1 diabetes. Study-wide results and limits: Type 1 diabetes patients showed a moderate but significant shortening of TCRB CDR3s in all four CD4+ subsets.

Expressed TCRB transcripts got sequenced, as all isolated RNA was reverse transcribed. The method was immunoSEQ multiplex PCR; TCRdb's version includes in-frame clones alone and lacks a portion of them. The table records around 130,000 clones, roughly 10% of them present only once. No antigen is known for these receptors. Sequenced material: central memory CD4+ T cells from blood. The receptors derive from a man aged 25 to 40 with type 1 diabetes.

The chain recombines TRBV5-4 with TRBJ2-2; possibly TRBD1 for D (5 bases). The CDR3 is made up of 14 amino acids. CDR1 SGHNT and CDR2 YYREEE come from the germline V gene (reference sequence). V was pared by 5 bases and J by 2 bases, with 10 bases between. The CDR3 here is CASRYDRNTGELFF. The CDR3 region has the DNA TGTGCCAGCAGATACGACAGAAACACCGGGGAGCTGTTTTTT.

The chain joins TRBV18 to TRBJ1-3; D remains ambiguous. The germline gives CDR1 KGHSH, CDR2 LQKENI. CDR3 length equals 13 residues. Trimming removed 0 bases at V and 5 bases at J, with 5 bases between. In DNA, the CDR3 is TGTGCCAGCTCACCACCCAGTAGAAACACCATATATTTT. This sequence encodes CASSPPSRNTIYF.

This clone was observed a few times. The genes are TRBV5-4 and TRBJ2-3, with 8 bases aligning to TRBD1. Trimming took 4 bases from V and 0 from J; bases not matched to a gene: 4. The CDR3 extends over 15 amino acids. Germline V lookup: CDR1 SGHNT, CDR2 YYREEE (reference sequence). The CDR3 loop reads CASSRQGASTDTQYF. The CDR3 nucleotides are TGTGCCAGCAGCCGGCAGGGGGCTAGCACAGATACGCAGTATTTT. Together with reference TRBV5-4 and TRBJ2-3, the CDR3 gives the full variable domain: ETGVTQSPTHLIKTRGQQVTLRCSSQSGHNTVSWYQQALGQGPQFIFQYYREEENGRGNFPPRFSGLQFPNYSSELNVNALELDDSALYLCASSRQGASTDTQYFGPGTRLTVL.

This clone was seen a few times. The V and J genes are TRBV2 and TRBJ1-1; D unclear. In germline, CDR1 is SNHLY, CDR2 FYNNEI. The V and J ends lost 4 bases and 3 bases respectively, with 12 bases between them. The CDR3 is 14 amino acids. DNA of the CDR3: TGTGCCAGCAGTGGTTTGCGGGTCGACACTGAAGCTTTCTTT. Translation gives CASSGLRVDTEAFF.

This clone was picked up a small number of times. The chain uses TRBV5-1 and TRBJ1-1; D remains unclear. V lost 4 bases and J lost 1, with 14 bases in between. CDR3 size: 15 residues. CDR1 SGHRS and CDR2 YFSETQ come from the germline V gene. In DNA form, the CDR3 reads TGCGCCAGCAGCCCGTTGGCGGGCCAGAACACTGAAGCTTTCTTT. Protein sequence: CASSPLAGQNTEAFF.

V is TRBV5-4 and J is TRBJ1-1, with D tentatively TRBD1 (5 bases). V was cut by 0 bases and J by 0 bases, with 15 bases left in between. CDR1 SGHNT and CDR2 YYREEE come from the germline V gene (reference sequence). The CDR3 totals 17 residues. CDR3 DNA sequence: TGTGCCAGCAGCTTGGGGGGCGCAAGGGGCATGAACACTGAAGCTTTCTTT. Its protein is CASSLGGARGMNTEAFF.

On this clone: The germline gene is not matched at one end of the junction; a read error may be the cause. The chain uses TRBV5-4 and TRBJ1-2; no definite D call. The CDR3 consists of 13 residues. Germline values: CDR1 SGHNT, CDR2 YYREEE (reference sequence). CDR3 DNA: TGTGCCAGCAGCTTGGGGAGGTTCAATGGGTACACCTTC. This encodes CASSLGRFNGYTF.

V and J are TRBV11-2 and TRBJ2-1; TRBD2 matches at 7 bases. The CDR3 loop spans 13 amino acids. Trimming cost V 5 bases and J 7 bases; bases outside gene matches: 5. The germline V gene has CDR1 SGHAT and CDR2 FQNNGV. The chain's CDR3 is CASSIGLVNEQFF. The CDR3 DNA sequence: TGTGCCAGCAGCATCGGACTAGTTAATGAGCAGTTCTTC.

This chain connects TRBV7-3 to TRBJ2-1; TRBD1 matches 7 bases. V gave up 4 bases and J gave up 5 bases; unmatched junction bases: 2. Germline V lookup: CDR1 SGHTA, CDR2 FQGTGA. The CDR3 spans 13 residues. The CDR3 DNA sequence: TGTGCCAGCAGCTGGGACAGTAACAATGAGCAGTTCTTC. Its protein is CASSWDSNNEQFF. The whole variable domain, filled in from reference TRBV7-3 and TRBJ2-1, reads GAGVSQTPSNKVTEKGKYVELRCDPISGHTALYWYRQSLGQGPEFLIYFQGTGAADDSGLPNDRFFAVRPEGSVSTLKIQRTERGDSAVYLCASSWDSNNEQFFGPGTRLTVL.

This rearrangement joins TRBV18 to TRBJ2-5; tentative D call: TRBD2 (6 bases). V was shortened by 5 bases and J by 1 base, with 8 bases between the two germline ends. Germline CDR1 and CDR2: KGHSH and LQKENI. There are 13 residues in the CDR3. CDR3 region: CASSGTRQETQYF. The CDR3 region has the DNA TGTGCCAGCTCAGGGACTCGCCAAGAGACCCAGTACTTC.

This clone was seen only a few times. The V gene is TRBV7-2, the J gene TRBJ1-1, with 9 bases that match TRBD1. Germline lookup yields CDR1 SGHTA and CDR2 FQGNSA. The CDR3 covers 15 residues. The J segment lost 4 bases and the V segment lost 4 bases, leaving 7 bases of the junction unmatched. CDR3 in amino acids: CASSSSGQGLTEAFF. CDR3 DNA sequence: TGTGCCAGCAGCTCCTCGGGACAGGGACTCACTGAAGCTTTCTTT.

This clone was picked up a small number of times. The gene calls are TRBV5-1 and TRBJ2-7, with TRBD1 as a possible D gene (6 bases). The CDR3 is 15 residues long. CDR1 and CDR2 from the germline V gene are SGHRS and YFSETQ. V dropped 4 bases and J dropped 3 bases, with 17 bases sitting between them. The CDR3 region has the DNA TGCGCCAGCAGCCGGGACGGACAGACGCTCTACGAGCAGTACTTC. This gives the protein CASSRDGQTLYEQYF.

The chain recombines TRBV14 with TRBJ1-6, with 7 bases lining up with TRBD1. Trimming at V came to 4 bases and at J to 7 bases, leaving 4 bases not matched to a gene. This CDR3 contains 14 residues. In germline, CDR1 is SGHDN, CDR2 FVKESK. DNA of the CDR3: TGTGCCAGCAGCCGCCGGGACAGAAATTCACCCCTCCACTTT. As protein: CASSRRDRNSPLHF.

There are a few counts of this clone. The chain joins TRBV4-3 to TRBJ2-3; 8 nucleotides agree with TRBD2. The J segment lost 1 base and the V segment lost 3 bases, leaving 6 bases of the junction unmatched. Germline CDR1 LGHNA, CDR2 YSLEER. The CDR3 totals 16 residues. For the CDR3, the DNA is TGCGCCAGCAGCCAGGAGTTTAGCGGGGGCACAGATACGCAGTATTTT. Amino acid sequence: CASSQEFSGGTDTQYF.

The chain is built from TRBV11-2 and TRBJ2-7, with TRBD1 identical over 7 bases. Germline V gene lookup returns CDR1 SGHAT and CDR2 FQNNGV. The ends lost 7 bases at V and 5 bases at J; junction bases unmatched: 14. The CDR3 is 15 amino acids. The CDR3 sequence: CASTQTGDLRDEQYF. The DNA for the CDR3 is TGTGCCAGCACCCAAACAGGGGATCTTAGGGACGAGCAGTACTTC. The whole variable domain, filled in from reference TRBV11-2 and TRBJ2-7, reads EAGVAQSPRYKIIEKRQSVAFWCNPISGHATLYWYQQILGQGPKLLIQFQNNGVVDDSQLPKDRFSAERLKGVDSTLKIQPAKLEDSAVYLCASTQTGDLRDEQYFGPGTRLTVT.

This clone was seen a handful of times. This chain links TRBV29-1 with TRBJ1-2; D not resolved. In germline, CDR1 is SQVTM, CDR2 ANQGSEA. Trimming took 4 bases from V and 6 from J, leaving 18 bases between them. The length of the CDR3 is 14 residues. The DNA of the CDR3 is TGCAGCGTTGTTCGAGGTACTGCATGGGATGGCTACACCTTC. It encodes CSVVRGTAWDGYTF. Filled out from reference TRBV29-1 and TRBJ1-2, the complete variable domain reads SAVISQKPSRDICQRGTSLTIQCQVDSQVTMMFWYRQQPGQSLTLIATANQGSEATYESGFVIDKFPISRPNLTFSTLTVSNMSPEDSSIYLCSVVRGTAWDGYTFGSGTRLTVV.

This clone was found a few times. The chain is built from TRBV7-3 and TRBJ2-5, with a possible D match to TRBD2 (5 bases). Per the germline V gene, CDR1 is SGHTA and CDR2 is FQGTGA. The ends were cut back, 1 base at V and 0 bases at J, with 6 bases in the middle. CDR3 length: 14 amino acids. Here the CDR3 DNA reads TGTGCCAGCAGCTTAAACGGGAACCAAGAGACCCAGTACTTC. This translates into CASSLNGNQETQYF.

The V call is TRBV7-9, the J call TRBJ2-7; TRBD1 might be the D (8 bases). This CDR3 has 15 residues. Germline V CDR1 and CDR2: SEHNR, FQNEAQ (reference sequence). Between the trimmed V and J ends, which lost 4 bases and 4 bases, there was a span of 17 bases. CDR3 nucleotide sequence: TGTGCCAGCAGCTCCAAACAGGGGGGGACGTACGAGCAGTACTTC. It specifies CASSSKQGGTYEQYF. Filled out from reference TRBV7-9 and TRBJ2-7, the complete variable domain reads DTGVSQNPRHKITKRGQNVTFRCDPISEHNRLYWYRQTLGQGPEFLTYFQNEAQLEKSRLLSDRFSAERPKGSFSTLEIQRTEQGDSAMYLCASSSKQGGTYEQYFGPGTRLTVT.

This clone was counted between two and nine times. The chain uses TRBV5-1 and TRBJ2-7, with 10 bases that match TRBD1. There are 15 residues in the CDR3. Germline assignment: CDR1 SGHRS and CDR2 YFSETQ. Germline trimming cut 4 bases from V and 0 bases from J; bases unmatched to any gene: 4. The CDR3 DNA is TGCGCCAGCAGCCGTGGGACAGGGGCCTCCTACGAGCAGTACTTC. Protein product: CASSRGTGASYEQYF.

The J gene is TRBJ2-7, the V gene TRBV7-2; TRBD2 aligns across 10 bases. The V and J ends lost 1 base and 4 bases, in that order; junction bases with no gene match: 10. CDR1 is SGHTA, CDR2 FQGNSA, per germline. The CDR3 totals 17 residues. CDR3 DNA: TGTGCCAGCAGCTTAGGGGCCCGACTAGCGGGCCATTACGAGCAGTACTTC. Protein: CASSLGARLAGHYEQYF.

The chain is built from TRBV19 and TRBJ2-5; D unresolved. CDR1 is LNHDA, CDR2 SQIVND, per germline (reference sequence). The CDR3 loop spans 14 amino acids. Trimming shortened V by 5 bases and J by 2 bases, and 12 bases separated the two germline ends. For the CDR3, the DNA is TGTGCCAGTAGTCCTCAGACAAGACAAGAGACCCAGTACTTC. It encodes CASSPQTRQETQYF.

There are a few counts of this clone. V usage is TRBV7-6 and J usage is TRBJ2-7; TRBD1 agrees at 8 bases. CDR3 size: 13 residues. From germline, CDR1 is SGHVS and CDR2 FNYEAQ. V shed 5 bases and J 4 bases; nucleotides not matched to a gene: 4. The chain's CDR3 is CASSRGQGYEQYF. CDR3 nucleotide sequence: TGTGCCAGCAGCCGTGGACAGGGATACGAGCAGTACTTC.

This clone was seen only a few times. The chain links TRBV5-1 to TRBJ2-2; 10 nucleotides line up with TRBD1. With V trimmed by 3 bases and J by 5 bases, 1 base remained unmatched. CDR1 and CDR2 from the germline V gene are SGHRS and YFSETQ. There are 14 residues in the CDR3. The CDR3 reads CASSWGQGTGELFF. The CDR3 DNA reads as TGCGCCAGCAGCTGGGGACAGGGGACCGGGGAGCTGTTTTTT.

The CDR3 sequence: CASSPPQGGYTF. CDR3 in DNA: TGTGCCAGCAGCCCCCCCCAGGGTGGCTACACCTTC. The chain employs TRBV7-9 and TRBJ1-2; D is perhaps TRBD1 (5 bases). V dropped 5 bases and J dropped 7 bases, with 11 bases sitting between them. This CDR3 is 12 amino acids long. Germline-derived CDR1 and CDR2 are SEHNR and FQNEAQ (reference sequence).

The chain joins TRBV4-3 to TRBJ2-7; D may be TRBD2 (6 bases). The CDR3 sequence is 15 residues long. The germline V and J ends were trimmed by 5 bases and 6 bases, with 20 bases remaining between them. From germline, CDR1 is LGHNA and CDR2 YSLEER. The CDR3 DNA reads as TGCGCCAGCAGCTTGGGGGGATCCACATGGGGCGAGCAGTACTTC. This encodes CASSLGGSTWGEQYF.

The rearrangement joins TRBV18 to TRBJ2-7; TRBD1 agrees at 8 bases. CDR3 length equals 15 residues. Trimming cost V 2 bases and J 3 bases; bases outside gene matches: 6. The germline CDR1 and CDR2 sequences are KGHSH and LQKENI. CDR3 in DNA: TGTGCCAGCTCACCAGCCCAGGGGGCTGTCTACGAGCAGTACTTC. It translates to CASSPAQGAVYEQYF.

The chain is built from TRBV6-5 and TRBJ2-5; D may be TRBD2 (5 bases). CDR3 length equals 15 residues. The germline CDR1 and CDR2 sequences are MNHEY and SVGAGI. Trimming shortened V by 0 bases and J by 3 bases, and 11 bases separated the two germline ends. The CDR3 nucleotides are TGTGCCAGCAGTTACTCGCTCGGGAAAAAAGAGACCCAGTACTTC. It codes for CASSYSLGKKETQYF.

This clone appeared a few times. V and J are TRBV29-1 and TRBJ2-1; 7 nucleotides match TRBD2. The CDR3 consists of 14 residues. Trimming removed 7 bases from V and 4 bases from J; junction bases left unmatched: 10. Germline V lookup: CDR1 SQVTM, CDR2 ANQGSEA. CDR3 amino acids: CSGAWGGGYNEQFF. CDR3 nucleotides: TGCAGCGGTGCTTGGGGCGGGGGTTACAATGAGCAGTTCTTC.